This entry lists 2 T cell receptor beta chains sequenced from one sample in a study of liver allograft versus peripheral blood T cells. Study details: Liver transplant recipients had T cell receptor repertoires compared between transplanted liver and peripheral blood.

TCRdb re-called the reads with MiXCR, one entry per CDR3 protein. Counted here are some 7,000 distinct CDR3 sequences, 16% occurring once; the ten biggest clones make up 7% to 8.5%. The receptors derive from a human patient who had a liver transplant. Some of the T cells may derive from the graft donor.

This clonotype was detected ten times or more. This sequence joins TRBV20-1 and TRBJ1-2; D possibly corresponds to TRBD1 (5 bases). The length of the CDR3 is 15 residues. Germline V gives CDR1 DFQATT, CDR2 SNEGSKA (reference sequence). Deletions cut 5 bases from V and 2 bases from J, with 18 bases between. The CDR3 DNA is TGCAGTGCTCCCCGACAGCACAGTCCAAACTATGGCTACACCTTC. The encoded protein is CSAPRQHSPNYGYTF.

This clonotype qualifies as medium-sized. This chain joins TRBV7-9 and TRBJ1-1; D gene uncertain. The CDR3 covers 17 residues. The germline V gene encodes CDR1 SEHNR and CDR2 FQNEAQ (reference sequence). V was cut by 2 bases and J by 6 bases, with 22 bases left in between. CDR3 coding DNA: TGTGCCAGCAGCTTAACGCTTAGGTCGCCCCGAGAACCTGAAGCTTTCTTT. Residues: CASSLTLRSPREPEAFF.